This entry describes one TCR beta chain. Antigen specificity is unknown. Researchers isolated total RNA from whole blood without sorting T cells. After re-calling the 5' RACE reads, TCRdb lists one entry per CDR3 protein, DNA absent. This sample carries about 210,000 distinct CDR3 sequences, with roughly 1.7% going to the ten biggest clones. This sample was included in a study of monozygotic twins with inflammatory bowel disease. Regarding the study as a whole: Against healthy co-twins, IBD patients had lower TCRbeta diversity (measured by inverse Simpson).

This CDR3 contains 14 residues. Per germline, CDR1 MNHNS and CDR2 SASEGT. This sequence originates from a human donor with ulcerative colitis or Crohn's disease, or a healthy co-twin of an affected twin (not recorded which). The sample consisted of blood. The chain joins TRBV6-1 to TRBJ1-4; TCRdb lists TRBD1, though no DNA is available to test this call. The CDR3 region is CASNQGKPNEKLFF.